This T cell receptor (beta chain) emerged from a study of shared clonotypes between healthy human individuals. Overall study context: In total, the donors were a couple of women and a few men aged 18 to 49. Donors had three CD4 naive, three CD4 memory, two CD8 naive and one CD8 memory plate apiece.

Measured with immunoSEQ multiplex PCR; TCRdb has only the in-frame clones, and not every one. The sample has hundreds of thousands of clones; roughly 96% are singletons. In regard to this clone: The antigen is not known. The same CDR3 also results from other DNA sequences found in this sample.

Trimming pared 6 bases from V and 2 bases from J, leaving 9 bases between. CDR3 length: 13 amino acids. Germline lookup yields CDR1 SEHNR and CDR2 FQNEAQ (reference sequence). As defined, naive CD8 cells were CD45RO-negative and positively selected for CCR7, with terminally differentiated effector memory CD45RA+ cells excluded. Study-wide results and caveats: Shared across a few donors were about 4.8% of the naive CD4 clonotypes.

The V and J genes are TRBV7-9 and TRBJ2-3; the D is unclear. Specimen: naive CD8+ T cells sorted from blood. The TCR was taken from a man aged 30 to 39 in good health. CDR3 region: CASSPEDTDTQYF. The DNA of the CDR3 is TGTGCCAGCAGTCCAGAAGACACAGATACGCAGTATTTT.